What follows is one TCR beta chain and its context. Germline CDR1 reads SGHRS; CDR2 reads YFSETQ. There are 15 residues in the CDR3. V shed 4 bases and J 6 bases; nucleotides not matched to a gene: 12. Through a sample-barcoded 5' primer and a J-beta primer mix, a second PCR was run for about 6 to 11 cycles. TCRdb re-derived calls from the 5' RACE reads in MiXCR, one entry per CDR3 protein. This table has about 1,500,000 distinct CDR3 sequences, roughly 28% appearing once. The data are from a study of blood T cells in healthy people across ages. This TCR came from a woman aged 25 to 39 in good health. The chain uses TRBV5-1 and TRBJ1-2; 7 bases are a match to TRBD1. Sequencing was performed on blood. CDR3 in DNA: TGCGCCAGCAGCGAACAAACAGGGGACGGTAATGGCTACACCTTC. Translating it yields CASSEQTGDGNGYTF.